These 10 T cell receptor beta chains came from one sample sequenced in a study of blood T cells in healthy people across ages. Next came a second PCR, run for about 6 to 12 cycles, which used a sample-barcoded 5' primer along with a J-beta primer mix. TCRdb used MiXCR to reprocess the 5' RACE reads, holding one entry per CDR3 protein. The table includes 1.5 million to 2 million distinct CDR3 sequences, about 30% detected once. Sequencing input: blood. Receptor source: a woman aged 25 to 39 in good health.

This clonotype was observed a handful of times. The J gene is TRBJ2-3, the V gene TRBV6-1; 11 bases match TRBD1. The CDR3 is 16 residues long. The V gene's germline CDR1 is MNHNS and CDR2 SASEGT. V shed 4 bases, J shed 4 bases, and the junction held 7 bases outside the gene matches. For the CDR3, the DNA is TGTGCCAGCAGTGTTCGGACAGGGGGCGATGCAGATACGCAGTATTTT. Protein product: CASSVRTGGDADTQYF.

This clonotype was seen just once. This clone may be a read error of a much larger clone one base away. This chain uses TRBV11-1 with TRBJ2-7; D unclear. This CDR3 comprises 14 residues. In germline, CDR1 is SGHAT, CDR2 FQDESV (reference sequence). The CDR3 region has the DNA TGTGCCGGCAGCTTATTTGGGGAAAACTACGAGCAGTACTTC. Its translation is CAGSLFGENYEQYF.

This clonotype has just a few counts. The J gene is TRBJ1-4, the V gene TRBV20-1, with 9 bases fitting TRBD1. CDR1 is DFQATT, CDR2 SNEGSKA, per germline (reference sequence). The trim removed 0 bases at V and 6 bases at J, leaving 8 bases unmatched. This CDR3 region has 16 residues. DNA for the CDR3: TGCAGTGCTAGAGACGGCAGGACAGGGGAACATGAAAAACTGTTTTTT. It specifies CSARDGRTGEHEKLFF.

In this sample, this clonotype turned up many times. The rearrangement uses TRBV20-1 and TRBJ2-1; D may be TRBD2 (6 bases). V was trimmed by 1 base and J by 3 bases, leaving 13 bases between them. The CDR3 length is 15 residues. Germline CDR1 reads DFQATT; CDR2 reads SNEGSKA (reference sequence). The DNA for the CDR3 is TGCAGTGCTAGAGCTCCCGCGGGGAACTACAATGAGCAGTTCTTC. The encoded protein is CSARAPAGNYNEQFF.

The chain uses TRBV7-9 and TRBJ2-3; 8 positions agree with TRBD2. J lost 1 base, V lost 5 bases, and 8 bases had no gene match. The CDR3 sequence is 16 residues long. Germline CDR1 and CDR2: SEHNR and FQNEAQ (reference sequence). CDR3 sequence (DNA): TGTGCCAGCAGCCAGCTCCGGCGGGGGGGCACAGATACGCAGTATTTT. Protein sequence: CASSQLRRGGTDTQYF.

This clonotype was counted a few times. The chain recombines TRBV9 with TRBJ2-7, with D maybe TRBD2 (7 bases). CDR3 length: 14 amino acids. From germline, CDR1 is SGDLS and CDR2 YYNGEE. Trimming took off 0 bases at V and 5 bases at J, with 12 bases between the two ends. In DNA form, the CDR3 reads TGTGCCAGCAGCGTAGGTCAGGGGAGGGACGAGCAGTACTTC. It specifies CASSVGQGRDEQYF. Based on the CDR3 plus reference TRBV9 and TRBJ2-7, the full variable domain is DSGVTQTPKHLITATGQRVTLRCSPRSGDLSVYWYQQSLDQGLQFLIQYYNGEERAKGNILERFSAQQFPDLHSELNLSSLELGDSALYFCASSVGQGRDEQYFGPGTRLTVT.

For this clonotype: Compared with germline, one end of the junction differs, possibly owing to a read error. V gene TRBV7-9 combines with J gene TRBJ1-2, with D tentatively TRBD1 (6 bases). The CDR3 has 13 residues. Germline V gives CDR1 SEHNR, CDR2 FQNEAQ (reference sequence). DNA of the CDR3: TGTGCCGGCAGCTTAACTACAGGGCCCGGCTACACCTTC. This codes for CAGSLTTGPGYTF. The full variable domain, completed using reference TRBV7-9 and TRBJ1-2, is DTGVSQNPRHKITKRGQNVTFRCDPISEHNRLYWYRQTLGQGPEFLTYFQNEAQLEKSRLLSDRFSAERPKGSFSTLEIQRTEQGDSAMYLCAGSLTTGPGYTFGSGTRLTVV.

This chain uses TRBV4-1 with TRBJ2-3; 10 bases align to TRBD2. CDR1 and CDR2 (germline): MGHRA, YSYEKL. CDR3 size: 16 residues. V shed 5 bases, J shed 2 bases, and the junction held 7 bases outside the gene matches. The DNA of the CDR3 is TGCGCCAGCAGCGGAGAGACTAGCGGGTACACAGATACGCAGTATTTT. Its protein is CASSGETSGYTDTQYF.

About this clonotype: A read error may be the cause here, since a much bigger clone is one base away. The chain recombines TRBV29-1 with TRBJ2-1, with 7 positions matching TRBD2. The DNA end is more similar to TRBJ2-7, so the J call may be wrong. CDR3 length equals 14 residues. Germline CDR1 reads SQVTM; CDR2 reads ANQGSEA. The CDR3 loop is CSIVAGRSYNEQYF. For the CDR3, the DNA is TGCAGCATCGTAGCGGGCCGCTCCTACAATGAGCAGTACTTC.

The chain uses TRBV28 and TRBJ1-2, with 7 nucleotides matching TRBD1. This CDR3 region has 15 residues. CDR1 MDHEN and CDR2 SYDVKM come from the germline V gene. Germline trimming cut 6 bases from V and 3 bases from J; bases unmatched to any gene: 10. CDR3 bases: TGTGCCAGCAGGTACCGACAGGGCCCCCACTATGGCTACACCTTC. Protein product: CASRYRQGPHYGYTF.